A single sample is the source of the 21 T cell receptor beta chains below, sequenced in a study of post-analysis software for immune sequencing data. Overall study findings and caveats: Controls had lower frequencies than patients of 4 or 5 TRBV segments, which included TRBV5-6, TRBV5-1 and TRBV20-1.

Their cognate antigens are unknown. The library was made from cDNA and included unique molecular identifiers. MiXCR, applied by TCRdb to the PCR reads, yields one record per CDR3 protein. The sample lists about 820,000 distinct CDR3 sequences, around 53% seen once, with approximately 4.2% in the top ten. Sequencing was done on a sample of blood. The receptor set was obtained from a girl between 10 and 17 years old with multiple sclerosis.

V is TRBV27 and J is TRBJ1-2; 8 positions match TRBD1. V was pared by 5 bases and J by 8 bases, with 10 bases of the junction left unmatched. Germline CDR1 and CDR2: MNHEY and SMNVEV (reference sequence). CDR3 length equals 14 residues. The CDR3 sequence is CASSRKDRGLGYTF. The DNA for the CDR3 is TGTGCCAGCAGTCGTAAAGACAGGGGTTTGGGCTACACCTTC.

V and J are TRBV20-1 and TRBJ2-7; D perhaps matches TRBD2 (5 bases). CDR3 length equals 14 residues. V was pared by 1 base and J by 4 bases, with 14 bases between. The germline CDR1 and CDR2 sequences are DFQATT and SNEGSKA (reference sequence). The CDR3: CSARGERAMYEQYF. CDR3 in DNA: TGCAGTGCTAGAGGTGAGAGGGCCATGTACGAGCAGTACTTC.

The chain employs TRBV16 and TRBJ2-7, with 7 bases that match TRBD2. The V gene's germline CDR1 is KGHSY and CDR2 FQNENV. V lost 0 bases and J lost 3; bases outside the gene matches: 8. The CDR3 loop spans 16 amino acids. The CDR3 spells CASSQSATGGHYEQYF. The DNA for the CDR3 is TGTGCCAGCAGCCAATCTGCCACGGGGGGTCACTACGAGCAGTACTTC.

V gene TRBV29-1 combines with J gene TRBJ2-5; D call uncertain. The V gene's germline CDR1 is SQVTM and CDR2 ANQGSEA. The CDR3 sequence is 13 residues long. Trimming took off 3 bases at V and 2 bases at J, with 10 bases between the two ends. The CDR3 protein is CSVEVRRQETQYF. The CDR3 DNA reads as TGCAGCGTTGAGGTCAGGCGACAAGAGACCCAGTACTTC. The variable domain in full, with the rest retrieved from reference TRBV29-1 and TRBJ2-5, is SAVISQKPSRDICQRGTSLTIQCQVDSQVTMMFWYRQQPGQSLTLIATANQGSEATYESGFVIDKFPISRPNLTFSTLTVSNMSPEDSSIYLCSVEVRRQETQYFGPGTRLLVL.

V usage is TRBV12-3 or TRBV12-4 and J usage is TRBJ2-1, with 9 nucleotides matching TRBD2. V lost 7 bases and J lost 8; bases outside the gene matches: 9. The CDR3 runs 14 residues. In DNA form, the CDR3 reads TGTGCCAGCACCTCGGGCGGGAGGGCATATGAGCAGTTCTTC. Translated, it gives CASTSGGRAYEQFF.

The chain is built from TRBV9 and TRBJ2-3, with a possible D match to TRBD1 (6 bases). Trimming left V 4 bases short and J 3 bases short, with 12 bases between. The CDR3 is 14 residues long. Germline loops: CDR1 SGDLS, CDR2 YYNGEE. CDR3 loop: CASSPRTVTDTQYF. The CDR3 nucleotides read TGTGCCAGCAGCCCAAGGACAGTTACAGATACGCAGTATTTT.

The chain joins TRBV11-2 to TRBJ1-2; tentatively, D is TRBD1 (5 bases). Trimming took off 5 bases at V and 5 bases at J, with 18 bases between the two ends. CDR1 and CDR2 (germline): SGHAT, FQNNGV. The CDR3 is 15 residues long. The CDR3 DNA follows: TGTGCCAGCAGCCCGACCTTGGGGGGAGCATATGGCTACACCTTC. Translating it yields CASSPTLGGAYGYTF.

This clonotype was detected a few times. DNA for the CDR3: TGTGCCATCAGAGGGACTAGCGAGGAGCAGTACTTC. This gives the protein CAIRGTSEEQYF. This chain links TRBV10-3 with TRBJ2-5; 10 bases are shared with TRBD2. This CDR3 has 12 amino acids. Germline CDR1 reads ENHRY; CDR2 reads SYGVKD. J lost 11 bases, V lost 6 bases, and 6 bases had no gene match.

This clonotype appeared once. This chain uses TRBV20-1 with TRBJ2-5, with 10 nucleotides matching TRBD2. Germline loops: CDR1 DFQATT, CDR2 SNEGSKA (reference sequence). The ends lost 4 bases at V and 0 bases at J; junction bases unmatched: 5. The CDR3 is made up of 15 amino acids. CDR3 DNA: TGCAGTGCTATTTCCCTAGCGGGGGACCAAGAGACCCAGTACTTC. This translates into CSAISLAGDQETQYF.

V gene TRBV19 combines with J gene TRBJ2-5, with D unclear. Germline V gene sequence: CDR1 LNHDA, CDR2 SQIVND (reference sequence). The CDR3 loop spans 13 amino acids. The germline V and J ends were trimmed by 6 bases and 4 bases, with 12 bases remaining between them. CDR3 in DNA: TGTGCCAGTAGCGGTTCCCTGAGAGAGACCCAGTACTTC. It translates to CASSGSLRETQYF. Looking up the rest from reference TRBV19 and TRBJ2-5 gives the full variable domain: DGGITQSPKYLFRKEGQNVTLSCEQNLNHDAMYWYRQDPGQGLRLIYYSQIVNDFQKGDIAEGYSVSREKKESFPLTVTSAQKNPTAFYLCASSGSLRETQYFGPGTRLLVL.

V usage is TRBV29-1 and J usage is TRBJ2-1; no definite D call. V was trimmed by 7 bases and J by 8 bases, leaving 15 bases between them. From germline, CDR1 is SQVTM and CDR2 ANQGSEA. This CDR3 has 12 residues. As DNA, the CDR3 is TGCAGCGCGGAAGAGGTGGGTGATGAGCAGTTCTTC. Its protein product is CSAEEVGDEQFF.

This rearrangement joins TRBV28 to TRBJ2-7; possibly TRBD1 for D (7 bases). The DNA end lines up better with TRBJ2-5; the J call may be wrong. Germline V gives CDR1 MDHEN, CDR2 SYDVKM. This CDR3 contains 15 residues. The CDR3 loop reads CASSSSRGAWETQYF. DNA of the CDR3: TGTGCCAGCAGTTCGTCCAGGGGGGCCTGGGAGACCCAGTACTTC.

The CDR3 DNA reads TGTGCCAGTTCGAGCGGGGGGGGATACAATGAGCAGTTCTTC. It yields the protein CASSSGGGYNEQFF. The chain combines TRBV12-3 or TRBV12-4 with TRBJ2-1; 10 nucleotides align to TRBD2. The CDR3 has 14 amino acids. V shed 9 bases and J 4 bases; nucleotides not matched to a gene: 6.

A single count supports this clonotype. CDR3 bases: TGTGCCAGCAGCTTACAGAAGCATAGCAATCAGCCCCAGCATTTT. Its translation: CASSLQKHSNQPQHF. J is TRBJ1-5 and V is TRBV7-2, with no clear D. The germline CDR1 and CDR2 sequences are SGHTA and FQGNSA. The CDR3 is made up of 15 amino acids. Trimming left V 2 bases short and J 0 bases short, with 8 bases between.

The V gene is TRBV11-2, the J gene TRBJ2-1, with D possibly being TRBD2 (6 bases). The CDR3 covers 15 residues. Germline lookup yields CDR1 SGHAT and CDR2 FQNNGV. Trimming cost V 1 base and J 11 bases, with 18 bases left between them. In DNA, the CDR3 is TGTGCCAGCAGCTTAGTCGTGGGACTCACTAAGAAGCAGTTCTTC. Encoded protein: CASSLVVGLTKKQFF. Combining the CDR3 with reference TRBV11-2 and TRBJ2-1 gives the whole variable domain EAGVAQSPRYKIIEKRQSVAFWCNPISGHATLYWYQQILGQGPKLLIQFQNNGVVDDSQLPKDRFSAERLKGVDSTLKIQPAKLEDSAVYLCASSLVVGLTKKQFFGPGTRLTVL.

This chain uses TRBV20-1 with TRBJ1-1; 11 nucleotides align to TRBD1. V was clipped by 3 bases and J by 4 bases; unmatched bases: 4. Germline lookup yields CDR1 DFQATT and CDR2 SNEGSKA (reference sequence). This CDR3 is built from 14 residues. Here the CDR3 DNA reads TGCAGTGCTAGGGCGGGACAGGGGGGCACTGAAGCTTTCTTT. Its protein product is CSARAGQGGTEAFF.

The chain uses TRBV28 and TRBJ1-5, with D unclear. The CDR3 sequence is 14 residues long. V dropped 8 bases and J dropped 1 base, with 12 bases sitting between them. Germline lookup yields CDR1 MDHEN and CDR2 SYDVKM. The CDR3 sequence: CASEGVGSNQPQHF. CDR3 bases: TGTGCCAGCGAAGGTGTAGGCAGCAATCAGCCCCAGCATTTT.

There are a few counts of this clonotype. V usage is TRBV4-1 and J usage is TRBJ2-7; D is ambiguous. From germline, CDR1 is MGHRA and CDR2 YSYEKL. The V end was cut by 3 bases, the J end by 3 bases, with 15 bases between. The CDR3 spans 15 residues. The CDR3 protein is CASSQLRAKNYEQYF. CDR3 coding DNA: TGCGCCAGCAGCCAGCTACGGGCTAAGAACTACGAGCAGTACTTC.

A single count supports this clonotype. The rearrangement links TRBV4-2 to TRBJ2-1, with D perhaps matching TRBD2 (5 bases). This CDR3 has 16 residues. Germline V gene data show CDR1 as LGHNA and CDR2 as YNFKEQ. V dropped 0 bases and J dropped 10 bases, with 19 bases sitting between them. The CDR3 here is CASSQDILRVASEQFF. Written as DNA, the CDR3 is TGTGCCAGCAGCCAAGATATCCTAAGAGTAGCTAGCGAGCAGTTCTTC.

V usage is TRBV5-1 and J usage is TRBJ2-7, with a weak D call TRBD2 (6 bases). V was cut by 5 bases and J by 1 base, with 10 bases left in between. The CDR3 runs 13 residues. The germline gives CDR1 SGHRS, CDR2 YFSETQ. CDR3: CASRLAESYEQYF. CDR3 sequence (DNA): TGCGCCAGCAGATTAGCGGAATCCTACGAGCAGTACTTC.

This sequence joins TRBV6-5 and TRBJ2-3; 7 bases match TRBD2. With 7 bases clipped from V and 2 bases from J, the junction kept 21 bases outside the gene matches. Per the germline V gene, CDR1 is MNHEY and CDR2 is SVGAGI. The CDR3 totals 19 residues. CDR3 loop: CASTYRARQTSFFTDTQYF. The CDR3 DNA reads as TGTGCCAGCACTTATAGAGCTCGACAGACTAGCTTCTTCACAGATACGCAGTATTTT.